This TCR beta chain was recorded in a study of breast tumors, draining lymph nodes, adjacent tissues. General observations from the study: Tumors had less TCR diversity than lymph nodes, more than nontumor tissue.

Per germline, CDR1 SGHVS and CDR2 FNYEAQ. The CDR3 loop spans 14 amino acids. With V trimmed by 1 base and J by 8 bases, 5 bases remained unmatched. About this clonotype itself: Its antigen is still unknown.

The lymph nodes were axillary draining lymph nodes from breast cancer patients. TCRdb reprocessed the multiplex PCR reads with MiXCR, giving one entry per CDR3 protein. The data show fewer than 300,000 distinct CDR3 sequences, about 32% seen once. The TCR originated in a female donor with breast cancer. Some clones in this sample may be carry-over from other donors' samples. Sequences were obtained from axillary lymph node tissue. The chain links TRBV7-6 to TRBJ1-3; TRBD1 agrees at 7 bases. The CDR3 loop is CASSLDRGRYTIYF. For the CDR3, the DNA is TGTGCCAGCAGCTTAGATAGGGGGCGATACACCATATATTTT.